This record covers a single TCR beta chain. What it binds is not known. The data belong to a study of tumor-infiltrating lymphocytes in primary liver carcinoma. The wider study: Patients were men and women aged 30 to 69 years. Notes on the study in general: Among the pair types, tumor region pairs showed more overlap than tumor-adjacent and tumor-blood pairs.

The researchers obtained blood RNA from unsorted whole blood and also extracted germline DNA. Germline V gives CDR1 SGHAT, CDR2 FQDESV (reference sequence). The CDR3 extends over 14 amino acids. J was trimmed by 7 bases and V by 4 bases; bases with no gene match: 9. TCR beta cDNA was prepared out of roughly 520 ng total RNA by means of a constant-region primer. For TCR beta, libraries were produced by three nested multiplex PCR rounds using slightly modified ARM-PCR. The first two PCR rounds used TRBV1-TRBV30 forward primers with a C-beta reverse primer, roughly 10 cycles each. In TCRdb, the multiplex PCR reads were re-called with MiXCR into one record per CDR3 protein. The sample includes approximately 330,000 distinct CDR3 sequences, approximately 64% of them seen just once.

The sample taken for sequencing was peripheral blood. The chain is built from TRBV11-1 and TRBJ2-7, with 8 bases aligning to TRBD1. The origin of this receptor is a man in his forties or fifties with primary liver carcinoma and hepatitis B virus infection. The CDR3 bases are TGTGCCAGCAGCTACAGGGGGAATAACGGAGAGCAGTACTTC. Amino acid sequence: CASSYRGNNGEQYF.